The 22 T cell receptor beta chains in this list originate from one sample, sequenced in a study of shared clonotypes between healthy human individuals. Profiled with immunoSEQ multiplex PCR; TCRdb holds only in-frame clones, not every one. The top ten hold under 2% of the sample, which has about 2,100,000 clones, about 92% seen once. In the naive CD8 group, cells lacked CD45RO and were positively selected for CCR7, so terminally differentiated effector memory CD45RA+ cells were left out. Sequencing was done on a sample of naive CD8+ T cells from PBMCs. The source of these receptors is a man between 18 and 29 years old in good health. Some clones in this sample may be carry-over from other donors' samples.

The genes are TRBV28 and TRBJ2-5; 7 nucleotides match TRBD2. With the DNA end fitting TRBJ2-7 better, the J assignment may be wrong. CDR1 MDHEN and CDR2 SYDVKM come from the germline V gene. This CDR3 has 13 amino acids. The DNA of the CDR3 is TGTGCCAGCAGTGTCGCGGGAGTATACGAGCAGTACTTC. Translating it yields CASSVAGVYEQYF.

Turning to this clone: In the same sample, other DNA sequences code for this CDR3. This chain links TRBV9 with TRBJ1-4, with D unclear. V was pared by 3 bases and J by 2 bases, with 8 bases between. This CDR3 has 14 amino acids. CDR1 and CDR2 (germline): SGDLS, YYNGEE. CDR3 bases: TGTGCCAGCAGCGGCGGGAGTACTAATGAAAAACTGTTTTTT. This encodes CASSGGSTNEKLFF.

The chain uses TRBV10-1 and TRBJ1-5, with 8 bases that match TRBD1. With V trimmed by 8 bases and J by 0 bases, 21 bases remained unmatched. This CDR3 spans 20 amino acids. Germline V gives CDR1 WNHNN, CDR2 SYGVQD (reference sequence). The CDR3 DNA reads TGCGCCAGCTCATATAGGGCTTGGACAGGGACCCTTTATAGCAATCAGCCCCAGCATTTT. It encodes CASSYRAWTGTLYSNQPQHF.

The chain couples TRBV11-3 to TRBJ2-2; tentatively, D is TRBD1 or TRBD2 (5 bases each). This CDR3 spans 15 amino acids. Between the trimmed V and J ends, which lost 5 bases and 9 bases, there was a span of 19 bases. Germline CDR1 and CDR2: SGHNT and YENEEA. The CDR3 DNA reads TGTGCCAGCAGCGACCGGGACGCCGGGGCCAGGGAGCTGTTTTTT. Encoded protein: CASSDRDAGARELFF.

This clone has only a few counts. The V and J genes are TRBV28 and TRBJ1-5, with D possibly TRBD1 on 5 matching bases. Per the germline V gene, CDR1 is MDHEN and CDR2 is SYDVKM. CDR3 length equals 14 residues. The germline V and J ends were trimmed by 6 bases and 2 bases, with 11 bases remaining between them. CDR3 bases: TGTGCCAGCAGGTACCTGGGGGGCAATCAGCCCCAGCATTTT. Residues: CASRYLGGNQPQHF. Combining the CDR3 with reference TRBV28 and TRBJ1-5 gives the whole variable domain DVKVTQSSRYLVKRTGEKVFLECVQDMDHENMFWYRQDPGLGLRLIYFSYDVKMKEKGDIPEGYSVSREKKERFSLILESASTNQTSMYLCASRYLGGNQPQHFGDGTRLSIL.

This chain joins TRBV6-5 and TRBJ2-6; possible D gene TRBD2, 5 bases. The CDR3 runs to 15 residues. V gave up 6 bases and J gave up 3 bases, with 12 bases separating them. Germline V gene data show CDR1 as MNHEY and CDR2 as SVGAGI. The CDR3 here is CASRRTRGGANVLTF. In nucleotides, the CDR3 is TGTGCCAGCAGACGCACTAGAGGTGGGGCCAACGTCCTGACTTTC.

The rearrangement uses TRBV28 and TRBJ2-7; no clear D gene. In germline, CDR1 is MDHEN, CDR2 SYDVKM. The CDR3 loop spans 17 amino acids. The V end was cut by 4 bases, the J end by 4 bases, with 23 bases between. CDR3 region: CASSSIGPTNIPYEQYF. The CDR3 DNA reads as TGTGCCAGCAGTTCCATAGGACCGACAAATATACCTTACGAGCAGTACTTC.

The CDR3 nucleotides are TGCAGCGGCGGAGTATACAATGAGCAGTTCTTC. Encoded protein: CSGGVYNEQFF. The rearrangement uses TRBV29-1 and TRBJ2-1; D not resolved. CDR3 length equals 11 residues. Trimming stripped 7 bases from V and 4 bases from J, with 8 bases between. Per the germline V gene, CDR1 is SQVTM and CDR2 is ANQGSEA.

J is TRBJ1-5 and V is TRBV27; the D gene is possibly TRBD1 (5 bases). V lost 6 bases, J lost 5 bases, and 14 bases lay in between. Germline assignment: CDR1 MNHEY and CDR2 SMNVEV (reference sequence). The CDR3 is 14 amino acids. The CDR3, as DNA: TGTGCCAGCAGAGAGACGGGGGGATATCAGCCCCAGCATTTT. Protein sequence: CASRETGGYQPQHF.

This chain links TRBV13 with TRBJ1-1; TRBD1 matches at 7 bases. Trimming cost V 6 bases and J 1 base; bases outside gene matches: 8. This CDR3 has 15 residues. In germline, CDR1 is PRHDT, CDR2 FYEKMQ (reference sequence). Here the CDR3 reads CASSPHRGPNTEAFF. The CDR3, as DNA: TGTGCCAGCAGTCCACACAGGGGTCCGAACACTGAAGCTTTCTTT.

This clone was recorded only once. The J gene is TRBJ2-6, the V gene TRBV27; TRBD1 is a possible D gene (6 bases). The germline CDR1 and CDR2 sequences are MNHEY and SMNVEV (reference sequence). The V and J ends lost 2 bases and 3 bases respectively, with 14 bases between them. This CDR3 is 17 amino acids long. The chain's CDR3 is CASSLRGGVRGANVLTF. CDR3 nucleotides: TGTGCCAGCAGTTTACGAGGGGGAGTGCGTGGGGCCAACGTCCTGACTTTC.

V is TRBV19 and J is TRBJ2-1; D is ambiguous. The CDR3 is made up of 15 amino acids. V was pared by 2 bases and J by 7 bases, with 15 bases between. Germline values: CDR1 LNHDA, CDR2 SQIVND (reference sequence). CDR3 sequence: CASSIYRLDGNEQFF. The CDR3 DNA reads as TGTGCCAGTAGTATATATAGGCTAGACGGGAATGAGCAGTTCTTC.

The chain couples TRBV30 to TRBJ2-3; D might be TRBD1 or TRBD2, each matching 7 bases. The CDR3 covers 14 residues. Germline CDR1 is GTSNPN and CDR2 is SVGIG (reference sequence). With 1 base removed from V and 3 bases from J, the gap between germline ends came to 11 bases. CDR3 bases: TGTGCCTGGAGTGGACAGGGAGGGACAGATACGCAGTATTTT. Amino acids: CAWSGQGGTDTQYF.

The V call is TRBV7-9, the J call TRBJ2-1, with TRBD2 matching 10 bases. With V trimmed by 11 bases and J by 3 bases, 7 bases remained unmatched. CDR1 and CDR2 (germline): SEHNR, FQNEAQ (reference sequence). The CDR3 is 14 residues long. CDR3: CAVRASGSYNEQFF. CDR3 sequence (DNA): TGTGCCGTCAGGGCTAGCGGGAGCTACAATGAGCAGTTCTTC.

This rearrangement joins TRBV4-3 to TRBJ2-7; D may correspond to TRBD1 or TRBD2 (5 bases each). The V end was cut by 5 bases, the J end by 5 bases, with 16 bases between. Per germline, CDR1 LGHNA and CDR2 YSLEER. This CDR3 has 14 residues. CDR3 sequence (DNA): TGCGCCAGCAGCGGGCGAGATCGGGGCGACGAGCAGTACTTC. This encodes CASSGRDRGDEQYF.

The V and J genes are TRBV28 and TRBJ1-1; TRBD1 aligns across 10 bases. V lost 6 bases, J lost 6 bases, and 10 bases stayed unmatched. Germline CDR1 reads MDHEN; CDR2 reads SYDVKM. The CDR3 extends over 15 amino acids. The CDR3 coding sequence is TGTGCCAGCAGCCCAAGGACAGGGGGGATGGCTGAAGCTTTCTTT. It specifies CASSPRTGGMAEAFF.

The rearrangement joins TRBV11-3 to TRBJ2-7, with TRBD1 matching over 8 bases. Germline V gene data show CDR1 as SGHNT and CDR2 as YENEEA. The CDR3 extends over 13 amino acids. Trimming cost V 4 bases and J 5 bases; bases outside gene matches: 4. The CDR3 bases are TGTGCCAGCAGCTGGACAGGGAAGAACGAGCAGTACTTC. This sequence encodes CASSWTGKNEQYF.

V gene TRBV14 combines with J gene TRBJ2-7; D gene uncertain. V shed 2 bases and J shed 2 bases, with 10 bases lying between them. CDR3 length: 14 amino acids. The V gene's germline CDR1 is SGHDN and CDR2 FVKESK. The CDR3 sequence: CASSQLHPPYEQYF. The CDR3 nucleotides read TGTGCCAGCAGCCAACTCCACCCACCCTACGAGCAGTACTTC.

V usage is TRBV7-9 and J usage is TRBJ1-1; 10 bases line up with TRBD1. CDR1 and CDR2 (germline): SEHNR, FQNEAQ (reference sequence). Trimming removed 6 bases from V and 5 bases from J; junction bases left unmatched: 6. The CDR3 extends over 14 amino acids. This chain's CDR3 is CASSLTGGHTEAFF. In DNA, the CDR3 is TGTGCCAGCAGTCTGACAGGGGGCCATACTGAAGCTTTCTTT.

The chain joins TRBV28 to TRBJ1-2; 7 bases match TRBD1. Germline CDR1 is MDHEN and CDR2 is SYDVKM. The ends lost 1 base at V and 4 bases at J; junction bases unmatched: 3. The CDR3 has 14 residues. The CDR3 sequence is CASSLSRDSYGYTF. The CDR3 DNA reads as TGTGCCAGCAGTTTATCCCGGGACAGCTATGGCTACACCTTC.

This sequence joins TRBV27 and TRBJ1-2; D may be TRBD1 (6 bases). With 3 bases removed from V and 6 bases from J, the gap between germline ends came to 11 bases. The CDR3 covers 13 residues. Germline V gives CDR1 MNHEY, CDR2 SMNVEV (reference sequence). CDR3 nucleotides: TGTGCCAGCAGTTTTCCGGGGGGCAATGGCTACACCTTC. Translated: CASSFPGGNGYTF.

This rearrangement joins TRBV27 to TRBJ2-5; TRBD1 aligns across 8 bases. This CDR3 is built from 13 residues. V dropped 6 bases and J dropped 5; count of bases not matched to a gene: 5. From germline, CDR1 is MNHEY and CDR2 SMNVEV (reference sequence). The CDR3 region is CASSKDREETQYF. The CDR3 bases are TGTGCCAGCAGCAAGGACAGGGAGGAGACCCAGTACTTC.